This passage covers 28 T cell receptor beta chains from one sample sequenced in a study of T-cell reconstitution after alpha-beta-depleted transplantation in children. Unique molecular identifiers were incorporated during preparation of the TCRbeta library. Each CDR3 protein gets one entry after TCRdb re-called the PCR reads with MiXCR. The sample contains a few hundred thousand distinct CDR3 sequences, approximately 10% of which appear only once. The sample consisted of PBMCs from the stem cell graft donor, taken from the stem cell graft. Receptors were obtained from a human donor who donated a stem cell graft to a child with acute lymphoblastic leukemia.

This clonotype has ten or more counts. The V and J genes are TRBV27 and TRBJ2-3; D is undetermined. V lost 10 bases and J 7 bases, leaving 12 bases between the germline ends. Germline V gene lookup returns CDR1 MNHEY and CDR2 SMNVEV (reference sequence). The CDR3 has 11 amino acids. The CDR3 nucleotides read TGTGCCACCACTTATGGATATACGCAGTATTTT. Translating it yields CATTYGYTQYF.

This clonotype was seen only a few times. The CDR3 DNA reads as TGCAGTGCTAGACAGCATATGGGAGGGAACACTGAAGCTTTCTTT. Amino acid sequence: CSARQHMGGNTEAFF. The chain uses TRBV20-1 and TRBJ1-1; D gene ambiguous. This CDR3 region has 15 residues. In germline, CDR1 is DFQATT, CDR2 SNEGSKA (reference sequence). V lost 2 bases and J 1 base, leaving 14 bases between the germline ends.

This clonotype was found many times. The rearrangement joins TRBV20-1 to TRBJ1-1; no reliable D call. Trimming left V 0 bases short and J 7 bases short, with 12 bases between. This CDR3 is built from 13 residues. Germline assignment: CDR1 DFQATT and CDR2 SNEGSKA (reference sequence). CDR3 sequence: CSARDPRKDEAFF. The CDR3 DNA is TGCAGTGCTAGAGATCCCAGGAAGGATGAAGCTTTCTTT.

This clonotype occurred many times. The gene calls are TRBV28 and TRBJ1-1; the D gene is possibly TRBD1 (5 bases). V lost 3 bases to trimming and J lost 1 base, with 15 bases between them. The V gene's germline CDR1 is MDHEN and CDR2 SYDVKM. This CDR3 comprises 16 residues. The CDR3 DNA is TGTGCCAGCAGTTTCCGACTCGACAGCAAGAACACTGAAGCTTTCTTT. This gives the protein CASSFRLDSKNTEAFF.

The rearrangement links TRBV11-2 to TRBJ2-2; D not certain. The V and J ends lost 5 bases and 0 bases respectively, with 13 bases between them. This CDR3 region has 16 residues. CDR1 is SGHAT, CDR2 FQNNGV, per germline. The CDR3 loop is CASSPLMQANTGELFF. CDR3 coding DNA: TGTGCCAGCAGCCCCCTTATGCAGGCGAACACCGGGGAGCTGTTTTTT.

This clonotype was seen only a few times. This rearrangement joins TRBV7-4 to TRBJ2-1; TRBD2 agrees at 8 bases. Germline CDR1 and CDR2: SGHVT and SQSDAQ. The CDR3 is 18 amino acids. V shed 5 bases, J shed 5 bases, and the junction held 17 bases outside the gene matches. In nucleotides, the CDR3 is TGTGCCAGCAGCACTCTACTAGCGGAGCCGACCACTCACAATGAGCAGTTCTTC. It translates to CASSTLLAEPTTHNEQFF.

This clonotype was detected many times. V is TRBV9 and J is TRBJ2-1; D is perhaps TRBD1 (6 bases). The germline V and J ends were trimmed by 6 bases and 7 bases, with 14 bases remaining between them. The CDR3 contains 13 residues. Germline V gene lookup returns CDR1 SGDLS and CDR2 YYNGEE. CDR3 sequence: CASNPQRGNEQFF. The CDR3 DNA is TGTGCCAGCAACCCCCAGAGGGGGAATGAGCAGTTCTTC.

This chain links TRBV4-1 with TRBJ2-7, with 7 bases matching TRBD1. Germline V gene lookup returns CDR1 MGHRA and CDR2 YSYEKL. The V segment lost 1 base and the J segment 3 bases; nucleotides outside the gene matches: 6. There are 15 residues in the CDR3. The CDR3 DNA reads TGCGCCAGCAGCCAAGGTACGACAGGGATCTACGAGCAGTACTTC. As protein: CASSQGTTGIYEQYF.

This clonotype was counted a few times. The V call is TRBV4-2, the J call TRBJ1-3; D ambiguous. CDR3 length equals 16 residues. Trimming took 1 base from V and 0 from J, leaving 10 bases between them. From germline, CDR1 is LGHNA and CDR2 YNFKEQ. The CDR3 here is CASSQAGGLSGNTIYF. DNA for the CDR3: TGTGCCAGCAGCCAAGCCGGCGGGCTCTCTGGAAACACCATATATTTT.

This clonotype was seen repeatedly, ten times or more. The chain combines TRBV6-2 or TRBV6-3 with TRBJ2-7; D gene ambiguous. Between the trimmed V and J ends, which lost 1 base and 3 bases, there was a span of 4 bases. The germline V gene encodes CDR1 MNHEY and CDR2 SVGEGT. The CDR3 spans 12 residues. The CDR3 DNA follows: TGTGCCAGCAGTTACTGGGGCTACGAGCAGTACTTC. This encodes CASSYWGYEQYF.

The chain carries TRBV30 and TRBJ2-2; D ambiguous. Germline V gene data show CDR1 as GTSNPN and CDR2 as SVGIG (reference sequence). Trimming removed 0 bases from V and 5 bases from J, with 7 bases in between. The CDR3 runs to 13 residues. The chain's CDR3 is CAWSVTVTGELFF. For the CDR3, the DNA is TGTGCCTGGAGTGTAACCGTTACCGGGGAGCTGTTTTTT.

The genes are TRBV7-9 and TRBJ1-4; D call uncertain. Germline values: CDR1 SEHNR, CDR2 FQNEAQ (reference sequence). V lost 5 bases to trimming and J lost 0 bases, with 16 bases between them. The CDR3 is 17 amino acids. This chain's CDR3 is CASSHIGGSSTNEKLFF. The CDR3 DNA sequence: TGTGCCAGCAGCCATATAGGTGGGAGTTCAACTAATGAAAAACTGTTTTTT.

The rearrangement uses TRBV7-9 and TRBJ1-4; D gene ambiguous. The CDR3 contains 15 residues. V lost 6 bases, J lost 2 bases, and 13 bases lay in between. The germline V gene encodes CDR1 SEHNR and CDR2 FQNEAQ (reference sequence). The CDR3 sequence: CASSSYGNTNEKLFF. CDR3 in DNA: TGTGCCAGCAGTTCCTACGGGAACACTAATGAAAAACTGTTTTTT.

The chain combines TRBV7-9 with TRBJ2-7; perhaps TRBD2 as D (5 bases). Per the germline V gene, CDR1 is SEHNR and CDR2 is FQNEAQ (reference sequence). CDR3 length: 17 residues. The V gene lost 1 base and the J gene lost 1 base, with 17 bases spanning the gap. In DNA, the CDR3 is TGTGCCAGCAGCTTAGACTGGCGGGTCCTCGAGTCCTACGAGCAGTACTTC. Translating it yields CASSLDWRVLESYEQYF. The entire variable domain, with the rest obtained from reference TRBV7-9 and TRBJ2-7, is as follows: DTGVSQNPRHKITKRGQNVTFRCDPISEHNRLYWYRQTLGQGPEFLTYFQNEAQLEKSRLLSDRFSAERPKGSFSTLEIQRTEQGDSAMYLCASSLDWRVLESYEQYFGPGTRLTVT.

The rearrangement joins TRBV12-3 or TRBV12-4 to TRBJ2-1, with D possibly matching TRBD2 (6 bases). The V gene lost 6 bases and the J gene lost 1 base, with 10 bases spanning the gap. This CDR3 is built from 14 residues. The CDR3, as DNA: TGTGCCAGCAGAGACGGAGGGTCCTACAATGAGCAGTTCTTC. Protein: CASRDGGSYNEQFF.

The table lists this clonotype with a few counts. The chain has TRBV5-1 and TRBJ2-7; no clear D gene. Germline CDR1 reads SGHRS; CDR2 reads YFSETQ. V gave up 4 bases and J gave up 3 bases, with 5 bases separating them. CDR3 length: 11 amino acids. In DNA, the CDR3 is TGCGCCAGCAGCGATAACTACGAGCAGTACTTC. Translating it yields CASSDNYEQYF.

The table lists this clonotype with many counts. This chain uses TRBV12-3 or TRBV12-4 with TRBJ2-2; 8 bases agree with TRBD2. This CDR3 spans 14 amino acids. V was pared by 7 bases and J by 3 bases, with 4 bases of the junction left unmatched. The CDR3 is CASIGGRHTGELFF. The CDR3 DNA is TGTGCCAGCATTGGCGGGAGGCACACCGGGGAGCTGTTTTTT.

The table lists this clonotype with a few counts. V gene TRBV19 combines with J gene TRBJ2-3; weak D call: TRBD2 (5 bases). The germline gives CDR1 LNHDA, CDR2 SQIVND (reference sequence). Trimming cost V 0 bases and J 11 bases, with 12 bases left between them. CDR3 length equals 13 residues. The CDR3 nucleotides are TGTGCCAGTAGTATAGATGGGAGATGGGGGCAGTATTTT. It encodes CASSIDGRWGQYF.

This clonotype was seen ten or more times. This chain joins TRBV12-3 or TRBV12-4 and TRBJ2-7, with D tentatively TRBD1 (5 bases). The CDR3 loop spans 12 amino acids. Trimming removed 4 bases from V and 7 bases from J, with 11 bases in between. The CDR3 bases are TGTGCCAGCAGTTCAGGGCATGGGGAGCAGTACTTC. Translation: CASSSGHGEQYF.

There are a few counts of this clonotype. V and J are TRBV6-1 and TRBJ1-4; maybe TRBD1 (5 bases). The V gene's germline CDR1 is MNHNS and CDR2 SASEGT. There are 15 residues in the CDR3. Trimming cost V 6 bases and J 4 bases, with 15 bases left between them. The CDR3 loop is CASRPRGALNEKLFF. The CDR3 region has the DNA TGTGCCAGCAGACCCCGGGGCGCGCTTAATGAAAAACTGTTTTTT.

This clonotype was observed a handful of times. The CDR3 DNA reads as TGTGCCACCAGTGATCAGACAGGAATAATAGGCAATCAGCCCCAGCATTTT. Protein: CATSDQTGIIGNQPQHF. The chain has TRBV24-1 and TRBJ1-5, with a possible D match to TRBD1 (6 bases). Per germline, CDR1 KGHDR and CDR2 SFDVKD. Deletions cut 3 bases from V and 2 bases from J, with 16 bases between. The CDR3 is made up of 17 amino acids.

This clonotype showed up just a few times. This chain links TRBV24-1 with TRBJ2-7, with 7 bases lining up with TRBD1. V shed 3 bases and J 4 bases; nucleotides not matched to a gene: 5. Germline-derived CDR1 and CDR2 are KGHDR and SFDVKD. This CDR3 contains 14 residues. The CDR3 region has the DNA TGTGCCACCAGTGATGGGACAGTAAGATACGAGCAGTACTTC. Translating it yields CATSDGTVRYEQYF.

Many counts were recorded for this clonotype. The V call is TRBV7-9, the J call TRBJ1-5; D may be TRBD1 (5 bases). Trimming took 2 bases from V and 0 from J, leaving 14 bases between them. Germline V gene lookup returns CDR1 SEHNR and CDR2 FQNEAQ (reference sequence). This CDR3 is 17 amino acids long. The CDR3 reads CASSLHQGSYSNQPQHF. The CDR3 DNA reads TGTGCCAGCAGCTTACACCAGGGTTCCTATAGCAATCAGCCCCAGCATTTT.

This clonotype showed up many times. The chain carries TRBV29-1 and TRBJ2-1, with D perhaps TRBD2 (7 bases). Trimming removed 6 bases at V and 3 bases at J, with 12 bases between. Germline lookup yields CDR1 SQVTM and CDR2 ANQGSEA. This CDR3 has 13 residues. The DNA for the CDR3 is TGCAGCGTGGGGGGCGGGAGCTACAATGAGCAGTTCTTC. As protein: CSVGGGSYNEQFF.

This clonotype was observed at least ten times. The CDR3 loop reads CASSLEAGANTGELFF. CDR3 coding DNA: TGTGCCAGCAGCTTAGAAGCAGGTGCGAACACCGGGGAGCTGTTTTTT. J is TRBJ2-2 and V is TRBV7-2; D not resolved. Trimming removed 1 base from V and 0 bases from J, with 9 bases in between. The CDR3 is 16 amino acids. CDR1 and CDR2 (germline): SGHTA, FQGNSA.

The chain joins TRBV15 to TRBJ2-5; 10 bases fit TRBD2. The V gene end was trimmed by 0 bases and the J gene end by 0 bases; junction bases not matched to a gene: 16. The CDR3 has 21 amino acids. Germline V gives CDR1 LNHNV, CDR2 YYDKDF (reference sequence). The CDR3 reads CATSRDQGVSPGTSDQETQYF. The CDR3 bases are TGTGCCACCAGCAGAGATCAGGGGGTTTCCCCCGGGACTAGCGACCAAGAGACCCAGTACTTC.

This clonotype was recorded at least ten times. The chain joins TRBV28 to TRBJ2-1; 9 nucleotides align to TRBD2. The CDR3 covers 13 residues. Losses at the gene ends were 2 bases for V and 13 bases for J; bases not matched to a gene: 6. Germline V gives CDR1 MDHEN, CDR2 SYDVKM. The CDR3 DNA is TGTGCCAGCAGTTTAGCGGGAGGGCACACACAGTTCTTC. Amino acid sequence: CASSLAGGHTQFF.

This clonotype was detected ten times or more. V gene TRBV15 combines with J gene TRBJ2-7; 10 bases agree with TRBD2. CDR1 and CDR2 from the germline V gene are LNHNV and YYDKDF (reference sequence). The length of the CDR3 is 15 residues. J gave up 1 base and V 1 base, and 1 base lay outside the gene matches. CDR3 DNA sequence: TGTGCCACCAGCAGAGTACTAGCGGGGTCCTACGAGCAGTACTTC. This codes for CATSRVLAGSYEQYF.